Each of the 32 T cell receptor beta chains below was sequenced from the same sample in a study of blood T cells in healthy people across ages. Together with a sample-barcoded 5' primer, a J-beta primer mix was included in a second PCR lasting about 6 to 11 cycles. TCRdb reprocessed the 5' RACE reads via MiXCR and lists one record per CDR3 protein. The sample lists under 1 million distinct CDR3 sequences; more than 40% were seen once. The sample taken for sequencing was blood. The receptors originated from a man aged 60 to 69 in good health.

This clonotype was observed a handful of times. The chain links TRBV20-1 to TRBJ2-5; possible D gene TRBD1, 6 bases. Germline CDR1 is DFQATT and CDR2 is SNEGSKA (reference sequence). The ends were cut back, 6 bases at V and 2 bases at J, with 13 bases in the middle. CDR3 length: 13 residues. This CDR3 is CSASRTVQETQYF. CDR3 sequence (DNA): TGCAGTGCGAGCAGGACAGTACAAGAGACCCAGTACTTC.

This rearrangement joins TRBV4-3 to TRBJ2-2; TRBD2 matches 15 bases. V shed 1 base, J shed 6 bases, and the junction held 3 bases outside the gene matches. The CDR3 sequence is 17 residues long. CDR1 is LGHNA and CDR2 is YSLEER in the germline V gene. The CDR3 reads CASSQGRTSGGAGELFF. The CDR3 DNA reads TGCGCCAGCAGCCAAGGACGGACTAGCGGGGGGGCCGGGGAGCTGTTTTTT.

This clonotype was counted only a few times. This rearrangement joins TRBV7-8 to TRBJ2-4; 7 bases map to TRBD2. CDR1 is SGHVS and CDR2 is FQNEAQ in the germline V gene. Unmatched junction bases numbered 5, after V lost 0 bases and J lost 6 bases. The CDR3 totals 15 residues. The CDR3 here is CASSLARTGGNIQYF. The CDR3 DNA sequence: TGTGCCAGCAGCTTAGCCCGGACGGGGGGAAACATTCAGTACTTC.

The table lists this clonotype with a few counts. In DNA, the CDR3 is TGCGCCAGCAGCCCCGGACACCCCGGGATACCCCTCCACTTT. Amino acids: CASSPGHPGIPLHF. The chain uses TRBV5-1 and TRBJ1-6, with D possibly TRBD1 on 5 matching bases. Germline loops: CDR1 SGHRS, CDR2 YFSETQ. Trimming shortened V by 4 bases and J by 12 bases, and 17 bases separated the two germline ends. This CDR3 region has 14 residues.

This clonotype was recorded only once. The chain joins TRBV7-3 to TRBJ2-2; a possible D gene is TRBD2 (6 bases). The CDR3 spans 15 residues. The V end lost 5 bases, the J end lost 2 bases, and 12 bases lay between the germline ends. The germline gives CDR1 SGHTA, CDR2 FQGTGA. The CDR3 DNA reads TGTGCCAGCAGCCCCGGCGGGACCAACACCGGGGAGCTGTTTTTT. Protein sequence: CASSPGGTNTGELFF.

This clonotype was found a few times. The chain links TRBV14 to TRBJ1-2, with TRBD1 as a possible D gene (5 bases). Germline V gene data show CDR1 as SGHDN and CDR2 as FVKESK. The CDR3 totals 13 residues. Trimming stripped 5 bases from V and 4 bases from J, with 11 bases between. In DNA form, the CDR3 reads TGTGCCAGCAGCGGTAGGGGTCCCTATGGCTACACCTTC. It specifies CASSGRGPYGYTF.

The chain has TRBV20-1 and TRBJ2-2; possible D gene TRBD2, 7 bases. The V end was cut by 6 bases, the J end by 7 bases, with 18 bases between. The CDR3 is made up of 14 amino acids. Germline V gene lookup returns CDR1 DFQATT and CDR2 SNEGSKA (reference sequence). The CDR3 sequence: CSARAGRGIGELFF. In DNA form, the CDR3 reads TGCAGTGCCCGAGCAGGGAGGGGGATCGGGGAGCTGTTTTTT.

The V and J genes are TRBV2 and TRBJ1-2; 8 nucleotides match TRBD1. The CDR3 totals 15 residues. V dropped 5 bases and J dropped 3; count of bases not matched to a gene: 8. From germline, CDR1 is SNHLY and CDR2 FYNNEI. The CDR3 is CASSRQGHFDYGYTF. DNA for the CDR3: TGTGCCAGCAGTCGACAGGGGCACTTCGACTATGGCTACACCTTC.

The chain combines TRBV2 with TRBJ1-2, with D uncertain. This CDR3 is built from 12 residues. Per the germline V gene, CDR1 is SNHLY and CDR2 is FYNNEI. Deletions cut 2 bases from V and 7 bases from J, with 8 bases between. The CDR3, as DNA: TGTGCCAGCAGTGAAACGGACGGTGGCTACACCTTC. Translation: CASSETDGGYTF.

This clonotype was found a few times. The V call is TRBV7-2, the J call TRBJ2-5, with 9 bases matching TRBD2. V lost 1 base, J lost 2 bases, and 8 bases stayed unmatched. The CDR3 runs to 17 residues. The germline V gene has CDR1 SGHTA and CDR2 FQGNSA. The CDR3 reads CASSLGGLAGSQETQYF. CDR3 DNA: TGTGCCAGCAGCTTAGGTGGCCTAGCGGGGTCACAAGAGACCCAGTACTTC.

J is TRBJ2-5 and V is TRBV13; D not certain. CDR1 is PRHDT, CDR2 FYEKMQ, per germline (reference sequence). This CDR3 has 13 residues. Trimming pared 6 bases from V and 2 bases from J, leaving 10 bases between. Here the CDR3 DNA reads TGTGCCAGCAGTTTGGAACATCAAGAGACCCAGTACTTC. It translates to CASSLEHQETQYF. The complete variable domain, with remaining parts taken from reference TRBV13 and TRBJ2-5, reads AAGVIQSPRHLIKEKRETATLKCYPIPRHDTVYWYQQGPGQDPQFLISFYEKMQSDKGSIPDRFSAQQFSDYHSELNMSSLELGDSALYFCASSLEHQETQYFGPGTRLLVL.

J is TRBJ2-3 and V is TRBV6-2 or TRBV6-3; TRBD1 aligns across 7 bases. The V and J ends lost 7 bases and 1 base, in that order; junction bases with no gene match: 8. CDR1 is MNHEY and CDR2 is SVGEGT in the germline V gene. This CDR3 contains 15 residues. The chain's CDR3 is CASNPDRAGTDTQYF. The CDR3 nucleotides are TGTGCCAGCAACCCCGACAGGGCCGGCACAGATACGCAGTATTTT.

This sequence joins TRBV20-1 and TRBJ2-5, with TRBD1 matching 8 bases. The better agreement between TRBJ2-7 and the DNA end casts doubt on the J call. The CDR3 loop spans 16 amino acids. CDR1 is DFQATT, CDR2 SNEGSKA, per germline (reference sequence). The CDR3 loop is CSARVPGTGTTYEQYF. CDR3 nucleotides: TGCAGTGCTAGAGTTCCCGGGACAGGTACTACCTACGAGCAGTACTTC.

CDR3 in DNA: TGTGCCAGCAGCTTAGGTTGGGTAGCCACAGATACGCAGTATTTT. Protein: CASSLGWVATDTQYF. V and J are TRBV7-2 and TRBJ2-3, with no clear D. Germline V gene lookup returns CDR1 SGHTA and CDR2 FQGNSA. The CDR3 is made up of 15 amino acids. V was shortened by 1 base and J by 2 bases, with 10 bases between the two germline ends.

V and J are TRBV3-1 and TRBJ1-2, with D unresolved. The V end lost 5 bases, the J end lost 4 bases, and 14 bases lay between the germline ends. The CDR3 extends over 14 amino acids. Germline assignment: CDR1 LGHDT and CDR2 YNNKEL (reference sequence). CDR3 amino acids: CASSYGRPFYGYTF. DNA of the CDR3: TGTGCCAGCAGCTACGGACGGCCCTTCTATGGCTACACCTTC.

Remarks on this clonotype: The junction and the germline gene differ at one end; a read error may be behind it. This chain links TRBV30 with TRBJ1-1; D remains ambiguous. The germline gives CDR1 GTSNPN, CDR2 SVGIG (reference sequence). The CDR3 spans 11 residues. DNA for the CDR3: TGTGCCGGGAGGGAACTAGCGGAAGCTTTCTTT. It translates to CAGRELAEAFF.

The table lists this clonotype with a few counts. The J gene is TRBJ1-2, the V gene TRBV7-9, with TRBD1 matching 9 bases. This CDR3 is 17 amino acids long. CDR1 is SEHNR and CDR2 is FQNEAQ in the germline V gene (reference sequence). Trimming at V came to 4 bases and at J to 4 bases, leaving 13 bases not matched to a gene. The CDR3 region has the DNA TGTGCCAGCAGCTCTTTCCGGGACAGGGCCCCTGCCTATGGCTACACCTTC. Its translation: CASSSFRDRAPAYGYTF.

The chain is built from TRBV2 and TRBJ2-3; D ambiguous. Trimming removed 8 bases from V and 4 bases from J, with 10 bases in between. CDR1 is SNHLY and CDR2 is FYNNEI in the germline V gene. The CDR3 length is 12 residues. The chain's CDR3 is CASHNLADTQYF. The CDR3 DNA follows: TGTGCCAGCCACAATTTGGCAGATACGCAGTATTTT.

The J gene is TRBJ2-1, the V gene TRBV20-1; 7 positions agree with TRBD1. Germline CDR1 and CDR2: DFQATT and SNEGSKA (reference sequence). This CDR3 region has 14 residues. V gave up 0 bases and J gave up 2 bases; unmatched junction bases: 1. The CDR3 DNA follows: TGCAGTGCTAGAGACGGGACAGCCTACAATGAGCAGTTCTTC. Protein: CSARDGTAYNEQFF.

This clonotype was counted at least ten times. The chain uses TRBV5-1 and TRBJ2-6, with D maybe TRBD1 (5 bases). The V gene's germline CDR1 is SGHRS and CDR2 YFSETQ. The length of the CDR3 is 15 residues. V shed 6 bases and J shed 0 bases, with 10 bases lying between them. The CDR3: CASNVQGSGANVLTF. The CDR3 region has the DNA TGCGCCAGCAACGTGCAGGGCTCTGGGGCCAACGTCCTGACTTTC. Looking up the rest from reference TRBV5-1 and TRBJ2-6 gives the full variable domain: KAGVTQTPRYLIKTRGQQVTLSCSPISGHRSVSWYQQTPGQGLQFLFEYFSETQRNKGNFPGRFSGRQFSNSRSEMNVSTLELGDSALYLCASNVQGSGANVLTFGAGSRLTVL.

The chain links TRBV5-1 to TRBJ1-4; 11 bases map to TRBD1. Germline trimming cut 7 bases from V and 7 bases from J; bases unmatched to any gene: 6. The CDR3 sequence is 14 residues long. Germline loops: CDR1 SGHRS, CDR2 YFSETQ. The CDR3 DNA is TGCGCCAGCGGCCCCGGGACAGGGGGTGAAAAACTGTTTTTT. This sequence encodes CASGPGTGGEKLFF.

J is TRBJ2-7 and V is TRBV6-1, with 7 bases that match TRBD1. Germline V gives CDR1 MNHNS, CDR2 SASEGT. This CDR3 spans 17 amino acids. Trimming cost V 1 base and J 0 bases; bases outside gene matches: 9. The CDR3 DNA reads TGTGCCAGCAGTGAAGGGGACCCAGGGGGATACTCCTACGAGCAGTACTTC. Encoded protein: CASSEGDPGGYSYEQYF.

The CDR3 sequence: CASSFAGGQGETQYF. The CDR3 region has the DNA TGTGCCAGCAGTTTCGCGGGGGGACAAGGGGAGACCCAGTACTTC. The chain has TRBV7-2 and TRBJ2-5, with 8 positions matching TRBD2. CDR1 SGHTA and CDR2 FQGNSA come from the germline V gene. Trimming removed 6 bases from V and 5 bases from J; junction bases left unmatched: 11. This CDR3 has 15 residues.

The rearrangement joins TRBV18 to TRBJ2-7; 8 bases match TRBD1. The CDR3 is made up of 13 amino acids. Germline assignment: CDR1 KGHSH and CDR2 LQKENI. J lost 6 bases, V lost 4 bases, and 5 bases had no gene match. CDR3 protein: CASSRDRSLEQYF. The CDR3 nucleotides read TGTGCCAGCTCACGGGACAGGTCCCTCGAGCAGTACTTC.

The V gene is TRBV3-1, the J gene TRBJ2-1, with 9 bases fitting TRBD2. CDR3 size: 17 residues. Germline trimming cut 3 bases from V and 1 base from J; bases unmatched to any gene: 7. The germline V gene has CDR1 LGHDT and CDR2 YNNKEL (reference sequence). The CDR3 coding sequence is TGTGCCAGCAGCCAGGCCCCTAGCGGGACTTCCTACAATGAGCAGTTCTTC. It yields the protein CASSQAPSGTSYNEQFF.

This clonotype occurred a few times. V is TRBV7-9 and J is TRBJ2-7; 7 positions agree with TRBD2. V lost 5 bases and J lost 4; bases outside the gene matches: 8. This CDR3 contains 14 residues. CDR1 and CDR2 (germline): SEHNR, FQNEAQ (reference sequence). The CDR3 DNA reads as TGTGCCAGCAGCCATGCGGGGGACCCTTACGAGCAGTACTTC. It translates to CASSHAGDPYEQYF.

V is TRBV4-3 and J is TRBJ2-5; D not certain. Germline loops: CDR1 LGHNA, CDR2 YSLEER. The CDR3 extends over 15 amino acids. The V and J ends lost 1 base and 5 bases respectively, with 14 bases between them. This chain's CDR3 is CASSQVGSGPETQYF. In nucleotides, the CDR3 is TGCGCCAGCAGCCAAGTGGGGTCCGGGCCCGAGACCCAGTACTTC.

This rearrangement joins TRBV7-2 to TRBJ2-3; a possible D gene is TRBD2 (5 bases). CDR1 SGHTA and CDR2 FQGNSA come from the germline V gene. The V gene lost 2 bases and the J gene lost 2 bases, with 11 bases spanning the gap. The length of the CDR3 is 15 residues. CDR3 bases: TGTGCCAGCAGCTTAAAGGACGGACTCACAGATACGCAGTATTTT. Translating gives CASSLKDGLTDTQYF.

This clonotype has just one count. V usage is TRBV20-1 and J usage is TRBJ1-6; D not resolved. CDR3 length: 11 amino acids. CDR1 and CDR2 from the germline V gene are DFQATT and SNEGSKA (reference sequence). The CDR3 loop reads CRAGVFSPLHF. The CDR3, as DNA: TGCAGGGCCGGCGTATTTTCACCCCTCCACTTT.

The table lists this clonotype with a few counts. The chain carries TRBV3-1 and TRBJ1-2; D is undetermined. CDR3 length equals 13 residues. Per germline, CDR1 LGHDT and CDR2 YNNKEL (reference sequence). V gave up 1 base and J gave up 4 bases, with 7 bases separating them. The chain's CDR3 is CASSQGSLYGYTF. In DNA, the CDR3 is TGTGCCAGCAGCCAAGGATCTCTCTATGGCTACACCTTC.

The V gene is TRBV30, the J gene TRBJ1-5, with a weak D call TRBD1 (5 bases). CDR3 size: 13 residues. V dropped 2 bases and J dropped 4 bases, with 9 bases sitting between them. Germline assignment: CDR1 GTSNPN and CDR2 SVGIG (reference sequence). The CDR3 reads CAWSKAGNQPQHF. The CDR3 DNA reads TGTGCCTGGAGTAAGGCAGGGAATCAGCCCCAGCATTTT.

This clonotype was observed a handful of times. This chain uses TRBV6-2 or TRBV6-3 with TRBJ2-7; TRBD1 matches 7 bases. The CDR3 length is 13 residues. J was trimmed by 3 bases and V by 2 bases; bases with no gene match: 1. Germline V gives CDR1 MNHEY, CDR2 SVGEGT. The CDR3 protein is CASSYGTDYEQYF. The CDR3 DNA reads TGTGCCAGCAGTTACGGGACAGACTACGAGCAGTACTTC.